This T cell receptor beta chain was recorded in a study of T cell responses to AZD1222 COVID-19 vaccine. Overall study context: It was second doses at about 4 or about 12 weeks that were pooled.

The germline V gene encodes CDR1 SEHNR and CDR2 FQNEAQ (reference sequence). V lost 5 bases and J lost 7; bases outside the gene matches: 8. The CDR3 extends over 13 amino acids. TCRdb's table, derived via immunoSEQ multiplex PCR, lists solely in-frame clones and lacks some. The repertoire holds about 96,000 clones, with 89% as singletons. This TCR was sampled from an adult in good health. Sequenced material: peripheral blood, taken on day 0 of AZD1222 vaccination. The genes are TRBV7-9 and TRBJ2-7; 7 bases are shared with TRBD1. CDR3: CASSRDSIREQYF. In DNA, the CDR3 is TGTGCCAGCAGCCGGGACAGCATACGAGAGCAGTACTTC. Variable domain in full (rest from reference TRBV7-9 and TRBJ2-7): DTGVSQNPRHKITKRGQNVTFRCDPISEHNRLYWYRQTLGQGPEFLTYFQNEAQLEKSRLLSDRFSAERPKGSFSTLEIQRTEQGDSAMYLCASSRDSIREQYFGPGTRLTVT.